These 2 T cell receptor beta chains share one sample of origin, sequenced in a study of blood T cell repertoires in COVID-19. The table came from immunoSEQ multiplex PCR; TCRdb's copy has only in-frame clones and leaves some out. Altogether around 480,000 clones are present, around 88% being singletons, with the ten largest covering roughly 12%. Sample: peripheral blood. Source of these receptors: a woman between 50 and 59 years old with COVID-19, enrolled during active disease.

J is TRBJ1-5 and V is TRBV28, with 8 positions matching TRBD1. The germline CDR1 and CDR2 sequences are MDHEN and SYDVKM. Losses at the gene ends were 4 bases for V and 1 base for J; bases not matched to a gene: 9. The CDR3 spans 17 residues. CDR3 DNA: TGTGCCAGCAGTTCTAGCCAGAACAGGGGGAGCAATCAGCCCCAGCATTTT. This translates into CASSSSQNRGSNQPQHF.

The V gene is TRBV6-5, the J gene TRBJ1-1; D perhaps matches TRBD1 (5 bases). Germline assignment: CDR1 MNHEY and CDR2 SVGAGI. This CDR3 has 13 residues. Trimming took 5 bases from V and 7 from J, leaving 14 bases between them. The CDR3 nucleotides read TGTGCCAGCAGTACCGCCTGGGACTTTGAAGCTTTCTTT. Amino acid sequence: CASSTAWDFEAFF.